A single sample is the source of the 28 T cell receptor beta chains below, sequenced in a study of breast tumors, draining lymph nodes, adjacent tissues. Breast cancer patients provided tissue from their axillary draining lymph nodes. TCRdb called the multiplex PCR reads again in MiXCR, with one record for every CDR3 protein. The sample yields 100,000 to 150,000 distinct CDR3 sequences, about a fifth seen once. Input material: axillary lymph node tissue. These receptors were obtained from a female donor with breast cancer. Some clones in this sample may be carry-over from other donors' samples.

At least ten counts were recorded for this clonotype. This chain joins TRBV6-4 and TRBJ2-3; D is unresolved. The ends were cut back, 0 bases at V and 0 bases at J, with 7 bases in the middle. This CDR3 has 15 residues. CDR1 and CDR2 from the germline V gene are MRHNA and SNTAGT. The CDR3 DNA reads TGTGCCAGCAGTGACTCAGGCACTAGCACAGATACGCAGTATTTT. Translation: CASSDSGTSTDTQYF.

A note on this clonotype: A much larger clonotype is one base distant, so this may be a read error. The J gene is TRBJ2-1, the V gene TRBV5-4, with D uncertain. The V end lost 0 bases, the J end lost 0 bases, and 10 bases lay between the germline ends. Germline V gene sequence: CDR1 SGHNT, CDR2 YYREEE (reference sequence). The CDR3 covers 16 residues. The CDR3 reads CASSLGGGSSYNEQFF. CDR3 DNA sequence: TGTGCCAGCAGCTTGGGCGGCGGAAGCTCCTACAATGAGCAGTTCTTC. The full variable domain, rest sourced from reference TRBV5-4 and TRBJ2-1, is ETGVTQSPTHLIKTRGQQVTLRCSSQSGHNTVSWYQQALGQGPQFIFQYYREEENGRGNFPPRFSGLQFPNYSSELNVNALELDDSALYLCASSLGGGSSYNEQFFGPGTRLTVL.

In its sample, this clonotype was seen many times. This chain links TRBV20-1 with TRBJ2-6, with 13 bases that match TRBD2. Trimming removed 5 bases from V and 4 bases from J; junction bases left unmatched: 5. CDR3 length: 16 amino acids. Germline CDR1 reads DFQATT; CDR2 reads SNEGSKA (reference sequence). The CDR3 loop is CSAGRTSGGGANVLTF. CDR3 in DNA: TGCAGTGCTGGACGGACTAGCGGGGGAGGGGCCAACGTCCTGACTTTC.

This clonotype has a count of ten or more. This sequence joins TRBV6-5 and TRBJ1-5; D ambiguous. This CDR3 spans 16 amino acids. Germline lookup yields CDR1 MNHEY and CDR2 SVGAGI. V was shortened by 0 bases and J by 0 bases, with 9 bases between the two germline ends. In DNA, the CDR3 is TGTGCCAGCAGTTACTCGTCCAGTGGTAGCAATCAGCCCCAGCATTTT. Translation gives CASSYSSSGSNQPQHF.

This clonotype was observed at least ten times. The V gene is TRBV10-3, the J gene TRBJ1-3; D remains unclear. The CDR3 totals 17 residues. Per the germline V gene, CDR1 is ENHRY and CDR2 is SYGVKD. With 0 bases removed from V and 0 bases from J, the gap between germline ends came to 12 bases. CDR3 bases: TGTGCCATCAGTGAGTCGCCCGGACCTGCCTCTGGAAACACCATATATTTT. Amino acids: CAISESPGPASGNTIYF.

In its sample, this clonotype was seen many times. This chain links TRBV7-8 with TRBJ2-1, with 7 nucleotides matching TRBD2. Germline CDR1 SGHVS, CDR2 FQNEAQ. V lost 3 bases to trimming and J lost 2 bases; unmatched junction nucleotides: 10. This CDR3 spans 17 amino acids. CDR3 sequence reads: CASSFQPGGRTYNEQFF. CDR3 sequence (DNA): TGTGCCAGCAGCTTCCAACCCGGGGGGAGGACCTACAATGAGCAGTTCTTC.

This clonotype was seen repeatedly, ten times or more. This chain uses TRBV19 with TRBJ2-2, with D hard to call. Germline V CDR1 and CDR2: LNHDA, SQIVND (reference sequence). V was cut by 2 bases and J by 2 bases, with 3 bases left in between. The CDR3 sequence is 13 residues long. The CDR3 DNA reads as TGTGCCAGTAGTATACTCAACACCGGGGAGCTGTTTTTT. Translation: CASSILNTGELFF.

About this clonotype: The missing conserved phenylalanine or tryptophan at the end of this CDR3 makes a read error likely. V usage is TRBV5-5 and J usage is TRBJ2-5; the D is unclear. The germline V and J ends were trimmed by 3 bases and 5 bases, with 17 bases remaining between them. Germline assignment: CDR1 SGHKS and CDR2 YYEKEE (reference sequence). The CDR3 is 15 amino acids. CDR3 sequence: CASSSSPGLGETQYS. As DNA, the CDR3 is TGTGCCAGCAGCTCCTCGCCGGGCCTAGGGGAGACCCAGTACTCC.

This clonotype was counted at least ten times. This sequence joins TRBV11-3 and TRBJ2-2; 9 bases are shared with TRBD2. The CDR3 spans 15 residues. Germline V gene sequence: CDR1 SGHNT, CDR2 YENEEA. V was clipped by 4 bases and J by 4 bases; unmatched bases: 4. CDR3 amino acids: CASSYGTSSTGELFF. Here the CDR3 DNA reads TGTGCCAGCAGCTACGGGACTAGCAGCACCGGGGAGCTGTTTTTT.

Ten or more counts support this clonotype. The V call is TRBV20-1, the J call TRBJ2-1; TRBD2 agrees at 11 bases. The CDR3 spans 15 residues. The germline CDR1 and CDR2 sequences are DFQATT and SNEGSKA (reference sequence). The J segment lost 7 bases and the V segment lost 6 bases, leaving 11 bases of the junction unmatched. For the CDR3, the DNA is TGCAGTGCAGATACCCCTAGCGGGAGGAGGAATGAGCAGTTCTTC. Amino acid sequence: CSADTPSGRRNEQFF.

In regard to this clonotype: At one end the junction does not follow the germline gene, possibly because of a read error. The CDR3 DNA reads TGCGCGAGCAGCTTGGCGGGGGGAGCCCACAATGAGCAGTTCTTC. As protein: CASSLAGGAHNEQFF. The chain employs TRBV5-1 and TRBJ2-1; TRBD2 aligns across 8 bases. The germline V gene has CDR1 SGHRS and CDR2 YFSETQ. CDR3 length equals 15 residues.

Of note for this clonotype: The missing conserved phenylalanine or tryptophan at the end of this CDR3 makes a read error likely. As DNA, the CDR3 is TGCGCCAGCACCCCGGGGGGGCCCTCCTACGGGCAGTACCTC. This codes for CASTPGGPSYGQYL. The J gene is TRBJ2-7, the V gene TRBV5-1, with TRBD2 matching over 8 bases. Germline CDR1 reads SGHRS; CDR2 reads YFSETQ. The CDR3 has 14 amino acids.

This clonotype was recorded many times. DNA of the CDR3: TGTGCCAGCGGGCTAGCGGGAGGAGGCTACAATGAGCAGTTCTTC. Translated: CASGLAGGGYNEQFF. This chain uses TRBV12-3 or TRBV12-4 with TRBJ2-1; 11 nucleotides line up with TRBD2. This CDR3 spans 15 amino acids. After removal of 8 bases from V and 3 bases from J, the junction contained 6 bases not matched to a gene.

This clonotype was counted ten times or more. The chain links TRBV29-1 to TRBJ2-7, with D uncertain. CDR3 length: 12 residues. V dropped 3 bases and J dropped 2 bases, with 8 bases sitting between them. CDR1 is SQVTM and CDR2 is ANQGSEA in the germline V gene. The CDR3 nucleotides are TGCAGCGTTGAGGGCTCGACCTACGAGCAGTACTTC. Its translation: CSVEGSTYEQYF.

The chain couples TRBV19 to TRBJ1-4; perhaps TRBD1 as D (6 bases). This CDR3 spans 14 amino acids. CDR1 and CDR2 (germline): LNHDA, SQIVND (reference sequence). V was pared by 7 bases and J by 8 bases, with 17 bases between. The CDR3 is CASKVRQGREKLFF. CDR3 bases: TGTGCCAGTAAGGTTCGGCAGGGGCGGGAAAAACTGTTTTTT.

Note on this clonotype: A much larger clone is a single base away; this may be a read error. Here the CDR3 DNA reads TGTGCCAGCAGCTTATTCCCTAGCGAGACCGGAACGTCTAGCACAGATACGCAGTATTTT. As protein: CASSLFPSETGTSSTDTQYF. The rearrangement joins TRBV7-2 to TRBJ2-3; D may be TRBD2 (6 bases). CDR1 is SGHTA and CDR2 is FQGNSA in the germline V gene. Trimming removed 2 bases from V and 0 bases from J, with 24 bases in between. This CDR3 has 20 amino acids. Looking up the rest from reference TRBV7-2 and TRBJ2-3 gives the full variable domain: GAGVSQSPSNKVTEKGKDVELRCDPISGHTALYWYRQSLGQGLEFLIYFQGNSAPDKSGLPSDRFSAERTGGSVSTLTIQRTQQEDSAVYLCASSLFPSETGTSSTDTQYFGPGTRLTVL.

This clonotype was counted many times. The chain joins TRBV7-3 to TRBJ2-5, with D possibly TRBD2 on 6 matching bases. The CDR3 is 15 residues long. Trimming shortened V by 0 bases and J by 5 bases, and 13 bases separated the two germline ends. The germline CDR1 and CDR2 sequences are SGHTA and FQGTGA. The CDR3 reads CASSLTGGQGETQYF. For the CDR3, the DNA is TGTGCCAGCAGCTTAACCGGAGGGCAAGGGGAGACCCAGTACTTC.

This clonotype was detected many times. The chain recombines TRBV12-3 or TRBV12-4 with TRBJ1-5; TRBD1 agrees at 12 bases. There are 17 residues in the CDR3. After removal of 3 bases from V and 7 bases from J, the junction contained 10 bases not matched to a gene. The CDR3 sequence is CASSFKSGTGGHQPQHF. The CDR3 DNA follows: TGTGCCAGCAGTTTCAAATCCGGGACAGGGGGCCACCAGCCCCAGCATTTT.

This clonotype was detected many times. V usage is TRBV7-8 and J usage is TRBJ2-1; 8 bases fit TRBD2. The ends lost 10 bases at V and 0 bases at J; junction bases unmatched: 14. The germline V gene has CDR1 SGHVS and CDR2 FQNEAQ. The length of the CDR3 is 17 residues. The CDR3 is CATSRSGSPFSYNEQFF. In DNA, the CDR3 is TGTGCCACCTCCCGGAGCGGGAGTCCCTTCTCCTACAATGAGCAGTTCTTC.

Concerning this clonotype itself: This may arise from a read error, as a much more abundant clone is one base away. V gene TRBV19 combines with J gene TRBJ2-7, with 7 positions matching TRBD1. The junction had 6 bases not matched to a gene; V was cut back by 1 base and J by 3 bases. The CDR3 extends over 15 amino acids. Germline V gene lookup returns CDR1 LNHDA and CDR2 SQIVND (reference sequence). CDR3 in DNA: TGTGCCAGTAGTATAGGGGACAGTGGCCTCTACGAGCAGTACTTC. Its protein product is CASSIGDSGLYEQYF.

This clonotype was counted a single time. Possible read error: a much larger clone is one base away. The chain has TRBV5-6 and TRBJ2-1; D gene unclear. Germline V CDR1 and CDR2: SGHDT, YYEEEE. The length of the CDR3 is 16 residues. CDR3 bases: TGTGCCAGCAGCTTAGCTAGGACCCGCTTGTACAATGGGCAGTTCTTC. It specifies CASSLARTRLYNGQFF.

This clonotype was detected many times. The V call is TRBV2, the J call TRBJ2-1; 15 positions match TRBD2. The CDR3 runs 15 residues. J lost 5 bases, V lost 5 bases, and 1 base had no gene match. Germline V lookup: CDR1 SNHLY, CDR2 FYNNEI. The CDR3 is CASSRTSGGDNEQFF. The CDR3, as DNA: TGTGCCAGCAGTCGGACTAGCGGGGGGGACAATGAGCAGTTCTTC.

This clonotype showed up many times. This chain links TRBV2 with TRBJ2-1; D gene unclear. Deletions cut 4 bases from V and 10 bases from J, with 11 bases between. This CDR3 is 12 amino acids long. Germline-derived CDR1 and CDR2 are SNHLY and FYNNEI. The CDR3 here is CASSAAVGEQFF. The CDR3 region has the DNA TGTGCCAGCAGTGCAGCCGTTGGGGAGCAGTTCTTC.

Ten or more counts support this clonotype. CDR3 DNA: TGTGCCAGCAGTGTCCTTCTAGCGGGAGTCAATGAGCAGTTCTTC. It is translated as CASSVLLAGVNEQFF. V usage is TRBV6-4 and J usage is TRBJ2-1; TRBD2 matches 10 bases. Germline values: CDR1 MRHNA, CDR2 SNTAGT. The V segment lost 4 bases and the J segment 6 bases; nucleotides outside the gene matches: 6. The CDR3 consists of 15 residues.

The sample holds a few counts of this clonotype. CDR3 DNA sequence: TGTGCCAGTAGTATCCGCAGGGGGGGCTCCTACAATGAGCAGTTCTTC. Translating gives CASSIRRGGSYNEQFF. The rearrangement links TRBV19 to TRBJ2-1; perhaps D is TRBD1 or TRBD2 (7 bases each). Germline assignment: CDR1 LNHDA and CDR2 SQIVND (reference sequence). V dropped 3 bases and J dropped 0 bases, with 12 bases sitting between them. The CDR3 has 16 residues.

CDR3 residues: CASSQVSSGSKTQYF. CDR3 nucleotide sequence: TGTGCCAGCAGCCAAGTGTCTAGCGGGAGTAAGACCCAGTACTTC. The chain joins TRBV14 to TRBJ2-5; 10 positions agree with TRBD2. CDR1 and CDR2 (germline): SGHDN, FVKESK. The J segment lost 6 bases and the V segment lost 1 base, leaving 5 bases of the junction unmatched. The CDR3 extends over 15 amino acids.

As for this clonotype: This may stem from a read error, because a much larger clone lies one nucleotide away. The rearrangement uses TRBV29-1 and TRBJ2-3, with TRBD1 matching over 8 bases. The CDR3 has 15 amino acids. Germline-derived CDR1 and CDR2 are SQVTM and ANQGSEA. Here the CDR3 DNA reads TGCAGCGCTCGGACAGGGCCACGTTATACAGATACGCAGAATTTT. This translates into CSARTGPRYTDTQNF.

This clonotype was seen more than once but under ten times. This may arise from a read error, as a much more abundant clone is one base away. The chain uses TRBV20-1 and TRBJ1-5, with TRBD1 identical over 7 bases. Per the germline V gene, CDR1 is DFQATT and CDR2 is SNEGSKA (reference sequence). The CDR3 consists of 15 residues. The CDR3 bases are TGCGGTGCTAGAGATCACCGACAGGGTAGACAGCCCCAGCATTTT. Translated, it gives CGARDHRQGRQPQHF.